The rows below give T cell receptor beta chains drawn from one sample of a study of T cells in Graves' hyperthyroidism and ophthalmopathy. One entry per CDR3 protein, called by TCRdb with MiXCR from the multiplex PCR reads. Of about 560,000 distinct CDR3 sequences in the sample, over 15% were seen once. Sequenced material: blood. The receptors originated from a woman aged 18-29 years with Graves' hyperthyroidism. Both conserved end residues are part of each CDR3. Clone size, where shown, is once, few, many, or a class for clones that have expanded.

cdr3_aa clone_size v_call
CASSLDLAGTGNTIYF . TRBV11-2
CASSLSPDPTYNEQFF . TRBV7-2
CASSMLWGTHAEAFF few TRBV19
CAWSYLAARGNTEAFF . TRBV30
CSARAMTGSNYGYTF . TRBV20-1
CASSQDFNRSPLHF . TRBV4-3
CASRGQGQPQHF many TRBV28
CATTETMNTEAFF many TRBV15
CASSGSGITDTQYF many TRBV12-3/TRBV12-4
CASSPTTTGRALARNEQFF . TRBV7-9
CASRRGDLLRDEKLFF few TRBV5-1
CASLLLRADEQFF . TRBV4-3
CASSWGPGPSPLHF . TRBV6-2/TRBV6-3
CASSVGWTGNIIDEQFF . TRBV9
CATSDPGLGSYNEQFF few TRBV24-1
CSAGAGSSGVQYF many TRBV29-1
CASTWQGKQPQHF . TRBV6-5
CASSPAHPSIRQYF few TRBV18
CASSPTAGGVNEQFF . TRBV9
CAWSRGLKIYNEQFF . TRBV30
CASSSPSTGEQFF many TRBV7-2
CASSPRTGGAGNTGELFF few TRBV19
CASSPNDRARQETQYF . TRBV7-9
CASSKETGGGRQPQHF . TRBV5-6
CASSEGQGSNEQFF many TRBV25-1
CASSLDTGGDEKLFF . TRBV13
CASSSVSSTDTQYF . TRBV7-9
CASSLPPWEDEQYF . TRBV7-9
CSVEWDSQDTQYF few TRBV29-1
CASSPAGSGSSYEQYF . TRBV5-1
CSVEDRTGGQGRMEAFF many TRBV29-1
CAWSTWMNTEAFF many TRBV30
CATSDTRTAYGYTF . TRBV24-1
CAWTGERTDTQYF . TRBV30
CASSYSRVRTEQYF many TRBV6-5
CASSLTSVAYEQYF many TRBV5-1
CSVPPSRDYGYTF few TRBV29-1
CASSFREGRSNQPQHF many TRBV28
CASSNRAGNSPLHF many TRBV2
CASRRDGDFINEKLFF few TRBV5-1
CASSPSRTSGGDTQYF . TRBV7-9
CASSLYPEGQETQYF many TRBV12-3/TRBV12-4
CASSLGGRAFLSTDTQYF many TRBV11-2
CASSYRGAGVETQYF few TRBV5-4
CASSLTRGTHAGNTIYF few TRBV12-3/TRBV12-4
CASSFTKNIQYF . TRBV7-2
CASSPPTITDTQYF . TRBV18
CASSYSRQGYGYTF few TRBV6-2/TRBV6-3
CASSTQTSGGETQYF . TRBV19
CASSQRGPLTDTQYF many TRBV28
CASSESGGRTEAFF . TRBV10-1